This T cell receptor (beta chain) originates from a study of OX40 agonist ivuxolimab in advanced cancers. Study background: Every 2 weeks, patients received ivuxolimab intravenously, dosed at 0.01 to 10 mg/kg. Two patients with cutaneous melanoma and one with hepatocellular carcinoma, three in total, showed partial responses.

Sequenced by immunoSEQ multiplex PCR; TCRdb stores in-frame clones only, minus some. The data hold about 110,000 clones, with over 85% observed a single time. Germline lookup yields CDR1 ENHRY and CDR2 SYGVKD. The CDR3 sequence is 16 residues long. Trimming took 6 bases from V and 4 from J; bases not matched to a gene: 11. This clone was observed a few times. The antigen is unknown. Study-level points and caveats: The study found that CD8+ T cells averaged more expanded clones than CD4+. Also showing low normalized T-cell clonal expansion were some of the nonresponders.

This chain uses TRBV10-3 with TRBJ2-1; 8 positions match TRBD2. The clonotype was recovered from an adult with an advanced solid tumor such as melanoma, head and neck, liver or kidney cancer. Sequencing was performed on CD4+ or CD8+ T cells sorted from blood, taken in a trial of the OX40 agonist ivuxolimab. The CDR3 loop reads CAISPGLAGIYNEQFF. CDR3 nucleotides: TGTGCCATCAGCCCCGGACTAGCCGGGATATACAATGAGCAGTTCTTC.